This T cell receptor (beta chain) appears in the sequencing data of a study of blood T cell repertoires in COVID-19. Patients from Seattle were sampled longitudinally, starting during active infection. This CDR3 spans 13 amino acids. Germline V gene data show CDR1 as SQVTM and CDR2 as ANQGSEA. The ends lost 7 bases at V and 1 base at J; junction bases unmatched: 6. TCRdb's table, derived via immunoSEQ multiplex PCR, lists solely in-frame clones and lacks some. The data contain about 160,000 clones, 60% to 85% of them singletons. The sequencing sample was made of peripheral blood. V is TRBV29-1 and J is TRBJ1-1; TRBD1 agrees at 7 bases. This receptor was identified in a woman aged 55-69 years with COVID-19, enrolled during active disease. CDR3 in amino acids: CSARTGPNTEAFF. CDR3 nucleotide sequence: TGCAGCGCCCGGACAGGCCCGAACACTGAAGCTTTCTTT.